Below, one TCR beta chain is given with its context. What it binds is unknown. In TCRdb, the 5' RACE reads were re-called with MiXCR into one record per CDR3 protein. The table lists 450,000 to 550,000 distinct CDR3 sequences, roughly a fifth of them singletons, with about 16% in the top ten. The sample comes from a study of T cells after yellow fever vaccination. Overall study findings and caveats: Abundant bulk-population clonotypes could contaminate the FACS-sorted repertoires. Reappearance after the booster was observed for most primary-vaccination clones (roughly 97% CD4, about 85% CD8). Across the CD4 and CD8 compartments, a small share of clonotypes was present in both.

V was shortened by 1 base and J by 2 bases, with 11 bases between the two germline ends. CDR1 is LGHNA and CDR2 is YNFKEQ in the germline V gene. The CDR3 loop spans 16 amino acids. The genes are TRBV4-2 and TRBJ2-2, with unresolved D. Sequences were derived from PBMCs, sampled about 20 days after the first yellow fever vaccination. The TCR comes from a man in his late teens or twenties who received the YFV17D yellow fever vaccine. The CDR3 sequence: CASSQGSGRNTGELFF. As DNA, the CDR3 is TGTGCCAGCAGCCAAGGGTCTGGCAGAAACACCGGGGAGCTGTTTTTT.